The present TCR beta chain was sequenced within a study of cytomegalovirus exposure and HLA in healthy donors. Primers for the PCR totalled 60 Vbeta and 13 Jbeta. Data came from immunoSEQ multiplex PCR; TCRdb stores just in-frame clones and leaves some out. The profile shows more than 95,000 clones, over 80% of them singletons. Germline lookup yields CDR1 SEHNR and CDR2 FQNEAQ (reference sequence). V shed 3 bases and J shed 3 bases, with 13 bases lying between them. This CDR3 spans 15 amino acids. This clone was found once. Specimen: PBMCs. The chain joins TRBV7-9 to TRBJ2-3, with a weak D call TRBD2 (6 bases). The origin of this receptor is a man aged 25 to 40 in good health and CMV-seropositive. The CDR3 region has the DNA TGTGCCAGCAGCTTGGAGCAGGAGGGGACAGATACGCAGTATTTT. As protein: CASSLEQEGTDTQYF.